The rows below give T cell receptor beta chains drawn from one sample of a study of blood T cell repertoires in COVID-19. Data came from immunoSEQ multiplex PCR; TCRdb stores just in-frame clones and leaves some out. The sample lists about 180,000 clones, 82% seen once, with over 7.5% in the top ten. Material for sequencing was peripheral blood. The receptor set was obtained from a woman between 65 and 79 years old with acute or convalescent COVID-19. CDR3s include the opening cysteine and the closing phenylalanine or tryptophan. The D gene is left open where the match is weak. Clone size is stated in some rows and not others, as once, few, many or a class when expanded.

abundance: -
d_gene: -
len: 14
j_gene: TRBJ1-1
v_gene: TRBV29-1
CDR3aa: CSVKGMSMNTEAFF
CDR3nt: TGCAGCGTAAAGGGGATGAGCATGAACACTGAAGCTTTCTTT

abundance: -
d_gene: -
len: 14
j_gene: TRBJ1-6
v_gene: TRBV7-3
CDR3aa: CASSLQGSRSPLHF
CDR3nt: TGTGCCAGCAGCTTACAGGGATCTCGTTCACCCCTCCACTTT

abundance: -
d_gene: -
len: 15
j_gene: TRBJ2-1
v_gene: TRBV3-1/TRBV3-2
CDR3aa: CASSQRAGSDNEQFF
CDR3nt: TGTGCCAGCAGCCAAAGAGCCGGGAGTGACAATGAGCAGTTCTTC

abundance: -
d_gene: -
len: 16
j_gene: TRBJ1-2
v_gene: TRBV7-9
CDR3aa: CASSPPGRVYSYGYTF
CDR3nt: TGTGCCAGCAGCCCCCCGGGCAGGGTGTATAGCTATGGCTACACCTTC

abundance: -
d_gene: TRBD1
len: 15
j_gene: TRBJ2-2
v_gene: TRBV5-1
CDR3aa: CASSGQVLNTGELFF
CDR3nt: TGCGCCAGCAGCGGACAGGTATTGAACACCGGGGAGCTGTTTTTT

abundance: -
d_gene: TRBD1
len: 15
j_gene: TRBJ2-7
v_gene: TRBV11-2
CDR3aa: CASSLDNDRVYEQYF
CDR3nt: TGTGCCAGCAGCTTAGATAACGACAGGGTTTACGAGCAGTACTTC

abundance: -
d_gene: -
len: 16
j_gene: TRBJ2-2
v_gene: TRBV19
CDR3aa: CASSISPGFNTGELFF
CDR3nt: TGTGCCAGTAGTATCTCTCCGGGATTCAACACCGGGGAGCTGTTTTTT

abundance: few
d_gene: TRBD1
len: 14
j_gene: TRBJ1-1
v_gene: TRBV19
CDR3aa: CASSKGQVVAEAFF
CDR3nt: TGTGCCAGTAGTAAGGGACAGGTAGTCGCTGAAGCTTTCTTT

abundance: -
d_gene: TRBD1
len: 12
j_gene: TRBJ1-1
v_gene: TRBV18
CDR3aa: CASGQGRTEAFF
CDR3nt: TGTGCCAGCGGACAGGGAAGGACTGAAGCTTTCTTT

abundance: -
d_gene: -
len: 12
j_gene: TRBJ1-6
v_gene: TRBV28
CDR3aa: CASSTDRSPLHF
CDR3nt: TGTGCCAGCAGCACAGACCGGTCACCCCTCCACTTT

abundance: -
d_gene: TRBD2
len: 17
j_gene: TRBJ2-1
v_gene: TRBV7-9
CDR3aa: CASSFRTSGMGRNEQFF
CDR3nt: TGTGCCAGCAGCTTTCGGACTAGCGGGATGGGTCGGAATGAGCAGTTCTTC

abundance: once
d_gene: TRBD1
len: 14
j_gene: TRBJ2-5
v_gene: TRBV7-9
CDR3aa: CASSLGTAQETQYF
CDR3nt: TGTGCCAGCAGCCTTGGGACAGCTCAAGAGACCCAGTACTTC

abundance: -
d_gene: -
len: 19
j_gene: TRBJ1-6
v_gene: TRBV7-8
CDR3aa: CASSLAWAGLSSYNSPLHF
CDR3nt: TGTGCCAGCAGCTTAGCTTGGGCGGGGCTCAGCTCCTATAATTCACCCCTCCACTTT

abundance: -
d_gene: -
len: 14
j_gene: TRBJ1-1
v_gene: TRBV5-4
CDR3aa: CASSFGTMNTEAFF
CDR3nt: TGTGCCAGCAGCTTTGGCACGATGAACACTGAAGCTTTCTTT

abundance: -
d_gene: TRBD2
len: 14
j_gene: TRBJ2-2
v_gene: TRBV7-2
CDR3aa: CASLAGYNTGELFF
CDR3nt: TGTGCCAGCCTAGCGGGATACAACACCGGGGAGCTGTTTTTT

abundance: once
d_gene: -
len: 13
j_gene: TRBJ1-3
v_gene: TRBV28
CDR3aa: CATTVLSGNTIYF
CDR3nt: TGTGCGACGACAGTTCTCTCTGGAAACACCATATATTTT

abundance: once
d_gene: -
len: 13
j_gene: TRBJ1-1
v_gene: TRBV30
CDR3aa: CAWSVGGRNEAFF
CDR3nt: TGTGCCTGGAGTGTCGGGGGACGAAATGAAGCTTTCTTT

abundance: -
d_gene: -
len: 16
j_gene: TRBJ2-7
v_gene: TRBV21-1
CDR3aa: CASSSQTTGFSYEQYF
CDR3nt: TGTGCCAGCAGCAGTCAAACGACAGGTTTTTCCTACGAGCAGTACTTC

abundance: -
d_gene: -
len: 16
j_gene: TRBJ1-3
v_gene: TRBV6-1
CDR3aa: CASSDQTASSGNTIYF
CDR3nt: TGTGCCAGCAGTGACCAGACAGCTTCCTCTGGAAACACCATATATTTT

abundance: -
d_gene: -
len: 12
j_gene: TRBJ1-2
v_gene: TRBV10-3
CDR3aa: CASTGTNYGYTF
CDR3nt: TGTGCCTCCACGGGGACTAACTATGGCTACACCTTC

abundance: -
d_gene: TRBD2
len: 18
j_gene: TRBJ2-3
v_gene: TRBV9
CDR3aa: CASSVANGLAGVTDTQYF
CDR3nt: TGTGCCAGCAGCGTAGCGAACGGGCTAGCGGGGGTCACAGATACGCAGTATTTT

abundance: -
d_gene: -
len: 15
j_gene: TRBJ2-3
v_gene: TRBV5-6
CDR3aa: CASRIELFPTDTQYF
CDR3nt: TGTGCCAGCAGGATTGAGTTGTTCCCCACAGATACGCAGTATTTT

abundance: -
d_gene: -
len: 14
j_gene: TRBJ2-7
v_gene: TRBV5-5
CDR3aa: CASSLGLGRGEQYF
CDR3nt: TGTGCCAGCAGCTTGGGTCTCGGGCGGGGAGAGCAGTACTTC

abundance: -
d_gene: TRBD1
len: 15
j_gene: TRBJ1-2
v_gene: TRBV28
CDR3aa: CASSLLITGGFGYTF
CDR3nt: TGTGCCAGCAGTTTACTGATCACAGGGGGCTTTGGCTACACCTTC

abundance: -
d_gene: -
len: 14
j_gene: TRBJ1-6
v_gene: TRBV30
CDR3aa: CAWSGGIFNSPLHF
CDR3nt: TGTGCCTGGAGTGGCGGGATCTTTAATTCACCCCTCCACTTT

abundance: few
d_gene: TRBD1
len: 15
j_gene: TRBJ2-7
v_gene: TRBV4-1
CDR3aa: CASSQRDRDFHEQYF
CDR3nt: TGCGCCAGCAGCCAACGGGACAGGGACTTCCACGAGCAGTACTTC

abundance: -
d_gene: -
len: 13
j_gene: TRBJ2-7
v_gene: TRBV6-6
CDR3aa: CASSRQLTYEQYF
CDR3nt: TGTGCCAGCAGCCGACAACTCACCTACGAGCAGTACTTC

abundance: once
d_gene: -
len: 15
j_gene: TRBJ2-2
v_gene: TRBV18
CDR3aa: CASSPSNGNTGELFF
CDR3nt: TGTGCCAGCTCACCCTCCAACGGGAACACCGGGGAGCTGTTTTTT

abundance: -
d_gene: TRBD1
len: 11
j_gene: TRBJ1-1
v_gene: TRBV30
CDR3aa: CAWSSGGQAFF
CDR3nt: TGTGCCTGGAGTTCAGGGGGGCAAGCTTTCTTT

abundance: -
d_gene: TRBD1
len: 14
j_gene: TRBJ1-2
v_gene: TRBV5-1
CDR3aa: CASSLGTGASGYTF
CDR3nt: TGCGCCAGCAGCTTGGGGACAGGGGCCAGTGGCTACACCTTC

abundance: -
d_gene: TRBD1
len: 14
j_gene: TRBJ1-6
v_gene: TRBV27
CDR3aa: CASRGQAYNSPLHF
CDR3nt: TGTGCCAGCCGAGGACAGGCCTATAATTCACCCCTCCACTTT

abundance: -
d_gene: TRBD1
len: 15
j_gene: TRBJ2-7
v_gene: TRBV9
CDR3aa: CASSVSGTAAYEQYF
CDR3nt: TGTGCCAGCAGCGTTTCCGGGACAGCTGCCTACGAGCAGTACTTC

abundance: -
d_gene: TRBD2
len: 14
j_gene: TRBJ2-7
v_gene: TRBV28
CDR3aa: CASSLVGRGYEQYF
CDR3nt: TGTGCCAGCAGTTTAGTCGGGAGGGGCTACGAGCAGTACTTC

abundance: few
d_gene: -
len: 15
j_gene: TRBJ1-6
v_gene: TRBV18
CDR3aa: CASSPSSEHGSPLHF
CDR3nt: TGTGCCAGCTCACCATCTTCTGAGCACGGGTCACCCCTCCACTTT

abundance: -
d_gene: TRBD1
len: 16
j_gene: TRBJ1-2
v_gene: TRBV5-1
CDR3aa: CASSLAPGQDKDGYTF
CDR3nt: TGCGCCAGCAGCTTGGCACCGGGACAGGATAAGGATGGCTACACCTTC

abundance: -
d_gene: -
len: 13
j_gene: TRBJ2-2
v_gene: TRBV6-2/TRBV6-3
CDR3aa: CASSQGRAGELFF
CDR3nt: TGTGCCAGCAGTCAGGGGCGCGCCGGGGAGCTGTTTTTT

abundance: few
d_gene: -
len: 14
j_gene: TRBJ2-2
v_gene: TRBV2
CDR3aa: CASSEQVKVGELFF
CDR3nt: TGTGCCAGTTCAGAGCAGGTGAAGGTCGGGGAGCTGTTTTTT

abundance: -
d_gene: -
len: 16
j_gene: TRBJ2-3
v_gene: TRBV7-9
CDR3aa: CASSFEGALSGDTQYF
CDR3nt: TGTGCCAGCAGCTTTGAAGGAGCTTTGAGTGGAGATACGCAGTATTTT

abundance: -
d_gene: TRBD1
len: 16
j_gene: TRBJ1-5
v_gene: TRBV19
CDR3aa: CASSTDTGTVEQPQHF
CDR3nt: TGTGCCAGTAGTACAGACACCGGGACAGTGGAACAGCCCCAGCATTTT

abundance: once
d_gene: -
len: 14
j_gene: TRBJ1-1
v_gene: TRBV7-2
CDR3aa: CASSPVLANTEAFF
CDR3nt: TGTGCCAGCAGCCCCGTTCTAGCGAACACTGAAGCTTTCTTT

abundance: few
d_gene: -
len: 13
j_gene: TRBJ2-7
v_gene: TRBV15
CDR3aa: CATSLDSSYEQYF
CDR3nt: TGTGCCACCAGCCTGGACTCTTCCTACGAGCAGTACTTC

abundance: -
d_gene: -
len: 11
j_gene: TRBJ1-1
v_gene: TRBV19
CDR3aa: CASRARAEAFF
CDR3nt: TGTGCCAGTAGGGCGAGGGCTGAAGCTTTCTTT

abundance: -
d_gene: TRBD2
len: 16
j_gene: TRBJ2-7
v_gene: TRBV9
CDR3aa: CASSVGEAGDGYEQYF
CDR3nt: TGTGCCAGCAGCGTAGGGGAGGCGGGAGATGGGTACGAGCAGTACTTC

abundance: few
d_gene: -
len: 14
j_gene: TRBJ1-2
v_gene: TRBV7-8
CDR3aa: CASSLGGGARGYTF
CDR3nt: TGTGCCAGCAGCTTAGGCGGGGGGGCGCGTGGCTACACCTTC

abundance: -
d_gene: -
len: 15
j_gene: TRBJ2-7
v_gene: TRBV6-5
CDR3aa: CASSPGTPPSYEQYF
CDR3nt: TGTGCCAGCAGCCCCGGGACACCTCCCTCCTACGAGCAGTACTTC

abundance: few
d_gene: TRBD1
len: 13
j_gene: TRBJ1-1
v_gene: TRBV28
CDR3aa: CAKIKGGRTEAFF
CDR3nt: TGTGCCAAAATTAAAGGGGGCCGAACTGAAGCTTTCTTT

abundance: -
d_gene: -
len: 15
j_gene: TRBJ1-2
v_gene: TRBV19
CDR3aa: CASSMWGQWGYGYTF
CDR3nt: TGTGCCAGTAGTATGTGGGGACAATGGGGCTATGGCTACACCTTC

abundance: -
d_gene: TRBD1
len: 15
j_gene: TRBJ1-1
v_gene: TRBV7-2
CDR3aa: CASSWNRGGNTEAFF
CDR3nt: TGTGCCAGCAGCTGGAACAGGGGAGGAAACACTGAAGCTTTCTTT

abundance: -
d_gene: -
len: 12
j_gene: TRBJ2-7
v_gene: TRBV29-1
CDR3aa: CSAEDNSYEQYF
CDR3nt: TGCAGCGCCGAGGACAATTCCTACGAGCAGTACTTC

abundance: once
d_gene: TRBD2
len: 16
j_gene: TRBJ2-7
v_gene: TRBV27
CDR3aa: CASSQRPGLGINEQYF
CDR3nt: TGTGCCAGCAGTCAACGACCGGGACTAGGGATTAATGAGCAGTACTTC

abundance: -
d_gene: TRBD1
len: 13
j_gene: TRBJ2-7
v_gene: TRBV10-2
CDR3aa: CASSPGQIYEQYF
CDR3nt: TGCGCCAGCAGCCCGGGACAGATCTACGAGCAGTACTTC

abundance: -
d_gene: -
len: 15
j_gene: TRBJ2-2
v_gene: TRBV4-2
CDR3aa: CASSHEGRNTGELFF
CDR3nt: TGTGCCAGCAGCCACGAAGGGAGGAACACCGGGGAGCTGTTTTTT

abundance: -
d_gene: -
len: 14
j_gene: TRBJ2-7
v_gene: TRBV28
CDR3aa: CASSSGTPYYEQYF
CDR3nt: TGTGCCAGCAGTTCCGGGACACCGTACTACGAGCAGTACTTC

abundance: -
d_gene: TRBD1
len: 22
j_gene: TRBJ2-3
v_gene: TRBV18
CDR3aa: CASSPPVGRTGRFGVSTDTQYF
CDR3nt: TGTGCCAGCTCACCCCCCGTTGGGAGGACAGGGCGGTTCGGGGTCAGCACAGATACGCAGTATTTT

abundance: once
d_gene: TRBD1
len: 15
j_gene: TRBJ1-1
v_gene: TRBV7-9
CDR3aa: CASSPWTGEGTEAFF
CDR3nt: TGTGCCAGCAGCCCATGGACAGGGGAAGGCACTGAAGCTTTCTTT

abundance: -
d_gene: -
len: 14
j_gene: TRBJ1-1
v_gene: TRBV11-2
CDR3aa: CASSISYRVAEAFF
CDR3nt: TGTGCCAGCAGCATAAGCTACAGGGTCGCTGAAGCTTTCTTT